This is a list of T cell receptor beta chains from one sample in a study of T cells in Graves' hyperthyroidism and ophthalmopathy. From the multiplex PCR reads, TCRdb called clonotypes with MiXCR, one entry per CDR3 protein. The table records around 350,000 distinct CDR3 sequences, less than 15% of them present only once. The material sequenced was blood. The receptors here all came from a woman aged 18-29 years with Graves' hyperthyroidism. CDR3s include the opening cysteine and the closing phenylalanine or tryptophan.

V gene: TRBV28; CDR3 protein: CASTSPPTGYTGELLF
V gene: TRBV28; CDR3 protein: CASSYGASGNQETQYF
V gene: TRBV19; CDR3 protein: CASSGKSGYNSPLHF
V gene: TRBV18; CDR3 protein: CASSETQDRLYSYNEQFF
V gene: TRBV10-2; CDR3 protein: CASVAGAGVKNIQYF
V gene: TRBV19; CDR3 protein: CASSPAGTSGLAEQFF
V gene: TRBV29-1; CDR3 protein: CSVERETGAVYGYTF
V gene: TRBV20-1; CDR3 protein: CSARGVLRGNEQFF
V gene: TRBV20-1; CDR3 protein: CSANGGGIISPLHF
V gene: TRBV20-1; CDR3 protein: CSAPSGGVTDTQYF
V gene: TRBV9; CDR3 protein: CASSVEWGDTEAFF
V gene: TRBV20-1; CDR3 protein: CSARDRAEAFF
V gene: TRBV4-2; CDR3 protein: CASSQRIGHEQFF
V gene: TRBV10-1; CDR3 protein: CASSAVANYGYTF
V gene: TRBV2; CDR3 protein: CASSEVKTSRGNTIYF